Here is one TCR beta chain with its context. This specimen belongs to a study of blood T cell repertoires in COVID-19. Germline values: CDR1 SGHRS, CDR2 YFSETQ. Germline trimming cut 3 bases from V and 7 bases from J; bases unmatched to any gene: 7. The CDR3 totals 15 residues. Assay: immunoSEQ multiplex PCR; the TCRdb copy retains only in-frame clones and omits some. Of about 160,000 clones in the sample, roughly 77% were seen once. This TCR derives from a human donor in a cohort sampled during active COVID-19. Material: peripheral blood. The rearrangement joins TRBV5-1 to TRBJ2-2; the match to TRBD2 covers 9 bases. The CDR3 loop reads CASSSALAGRGELFF. In nucleotides, the CDR3 is TGCGCCAGCAGCTCCGCGCTAGCGGGGCGCGGGGAGCTGTTTTTT. Combining the CDR3 with reference TRBV5-1 and TRBJ2-2 gives the whole variable domain KAGVTQTPRYLIKTRGQQVTLSCSPISGHRSVSWYQQTPGQGLQFLFEYFSETQRNKGNFPGRFSGRQFSNSRSEMNVSTLELGDSALYLCASSSALAGRGELFFGEGSRLTVL.